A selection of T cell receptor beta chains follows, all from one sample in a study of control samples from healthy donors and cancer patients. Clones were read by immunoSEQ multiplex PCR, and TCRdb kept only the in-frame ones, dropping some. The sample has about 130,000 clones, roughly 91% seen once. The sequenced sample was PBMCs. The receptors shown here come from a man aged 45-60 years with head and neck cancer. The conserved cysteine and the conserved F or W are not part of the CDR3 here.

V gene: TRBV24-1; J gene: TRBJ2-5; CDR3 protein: ATSDPGRSRETQY
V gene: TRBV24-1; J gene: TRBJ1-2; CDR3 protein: ATSDLGTAAGYT
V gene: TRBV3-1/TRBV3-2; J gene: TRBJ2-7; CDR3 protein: ASSLSASGRRRKRGLGSHEQY
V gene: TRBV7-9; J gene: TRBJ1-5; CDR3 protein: ASSLGRGNQPQH
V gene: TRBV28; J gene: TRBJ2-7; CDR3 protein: ASGDGARGLGEQY
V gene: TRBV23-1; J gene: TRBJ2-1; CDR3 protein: ASSQSGNEQF
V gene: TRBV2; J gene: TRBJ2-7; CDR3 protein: ASSERDRGYEQY
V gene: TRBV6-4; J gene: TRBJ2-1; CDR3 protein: ASSDSSRGNEQF
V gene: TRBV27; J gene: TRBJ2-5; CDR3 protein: ASSFTGLEQETQY
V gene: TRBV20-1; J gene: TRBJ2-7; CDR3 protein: SASQAATYYEQY
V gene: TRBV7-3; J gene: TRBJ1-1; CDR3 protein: ANRLDTEAF
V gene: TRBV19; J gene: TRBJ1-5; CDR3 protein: ATQGGAQH
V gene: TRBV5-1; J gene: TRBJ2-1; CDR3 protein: ASSLEGSSYNEQF
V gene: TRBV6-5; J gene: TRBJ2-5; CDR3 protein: ASSRSGVGDETQY
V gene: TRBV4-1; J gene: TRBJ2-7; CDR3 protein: ASSLTRTSEQY
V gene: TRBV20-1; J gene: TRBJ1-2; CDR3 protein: SASWQLGYT
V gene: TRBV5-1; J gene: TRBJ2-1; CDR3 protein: ASSPEISGKQF
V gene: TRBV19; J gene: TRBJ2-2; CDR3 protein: ASSILPGLNTGELF
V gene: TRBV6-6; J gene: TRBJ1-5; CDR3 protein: ATTQVGNQPQH
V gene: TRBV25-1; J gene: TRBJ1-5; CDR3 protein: ASSLALGGRQH
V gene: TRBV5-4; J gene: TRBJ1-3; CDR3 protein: ASSLGAPGQDTIY
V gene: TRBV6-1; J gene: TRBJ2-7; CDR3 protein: ASSDEGIKLNSYEQY
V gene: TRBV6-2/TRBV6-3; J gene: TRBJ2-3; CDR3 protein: ASSFSGIDTQY
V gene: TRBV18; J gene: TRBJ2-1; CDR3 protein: ASSPILDGVVDEQF
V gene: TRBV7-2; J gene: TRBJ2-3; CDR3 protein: ASSPGSVTDTQY
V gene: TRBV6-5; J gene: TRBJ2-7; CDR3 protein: ASSFLPGSYEQY
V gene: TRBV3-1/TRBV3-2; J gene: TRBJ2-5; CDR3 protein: ASSPDSQETQY
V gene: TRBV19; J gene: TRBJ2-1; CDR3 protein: ASNWANEQF
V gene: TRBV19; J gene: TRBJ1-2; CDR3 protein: ASSSGTVGFGYGYT
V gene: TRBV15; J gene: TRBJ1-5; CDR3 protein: ATSSANQPQH
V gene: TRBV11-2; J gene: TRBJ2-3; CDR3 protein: ASSQQASSTDTQY
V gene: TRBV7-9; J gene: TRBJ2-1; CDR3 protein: AGTSNNEQF
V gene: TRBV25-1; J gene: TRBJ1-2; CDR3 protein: ASSEVANYGYT
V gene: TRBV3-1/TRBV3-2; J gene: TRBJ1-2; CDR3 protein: ASSQDRQSYGYT
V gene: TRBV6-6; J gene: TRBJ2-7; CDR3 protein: ASSPSGGGYEQY
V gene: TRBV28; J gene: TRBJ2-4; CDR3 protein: ASSPTSGTSGMFSLAKNIQY
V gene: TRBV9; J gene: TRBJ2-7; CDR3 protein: ASSVGTGTYEQY
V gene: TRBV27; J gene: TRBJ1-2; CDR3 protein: ASSSRAGTGGHYGYT
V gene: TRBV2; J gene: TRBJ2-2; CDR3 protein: ASSETRSGNTGELF
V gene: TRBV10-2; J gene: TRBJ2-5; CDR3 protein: ASSGTGETQY
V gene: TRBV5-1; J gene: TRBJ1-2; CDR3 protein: ASSLEVTGGRYGYT
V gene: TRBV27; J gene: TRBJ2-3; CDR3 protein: ASSRQGTMTDTQY
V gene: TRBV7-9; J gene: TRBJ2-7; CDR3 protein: ASSKDRGLYEQY
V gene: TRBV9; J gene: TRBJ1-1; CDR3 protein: ASSVESVNTEAF
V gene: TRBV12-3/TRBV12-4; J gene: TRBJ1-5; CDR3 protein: ASSSFNQPQH
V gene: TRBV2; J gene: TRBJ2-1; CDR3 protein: ASSEVTYNEQF
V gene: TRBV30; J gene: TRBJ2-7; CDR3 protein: AWSRQGSPYEQY
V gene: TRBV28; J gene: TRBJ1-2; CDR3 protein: ASSLGGPEGYT
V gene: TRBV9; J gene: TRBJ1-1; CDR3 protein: ASSIQENTEAF
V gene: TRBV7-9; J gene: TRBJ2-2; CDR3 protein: ASSLEQGPGTGELF
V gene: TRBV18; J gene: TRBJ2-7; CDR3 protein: ASSTGTSGSYEQY
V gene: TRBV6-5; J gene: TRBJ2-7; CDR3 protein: ASRPTADYEQY
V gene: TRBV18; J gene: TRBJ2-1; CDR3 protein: ASSSGILESYNEQF
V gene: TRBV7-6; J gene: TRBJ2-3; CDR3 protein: ASSLDRFSTDTQY
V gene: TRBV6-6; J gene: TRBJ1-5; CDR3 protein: ASSWTDGQPQH
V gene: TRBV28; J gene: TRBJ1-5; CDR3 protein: ASSSPNQPQH
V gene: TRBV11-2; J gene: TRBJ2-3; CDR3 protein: ASSLAATIAGDTQY